The TCR beta chain under discussion was sequenced for a study of shared clonotypes between healthy human individuals. Findings and limits, study-wide: Represented diversity, genetic and exposure-history alike, was limited by few donors. Incompleteness in sorted-subset sequencing, despite large depth, was shown by rarefaction. Against clonotypes common to all four donors, non-shared ones had lower generation probabilities.

The CDR3 is made up of 15 amino acids. Deletions cut 1 base from V and 2 bases from J, with 11 bases between. Germline CDR1 and CDR2: SGHTA and FQGNSA. Using immunoSEQ multiplex PCR, the repertoire was profiled, and TCRdb retains in-frame clones only, with some absent. The sample yields fewer than 350,000 clones, 87% seen once. Notes on this clone: Its specificity is not known. The same CDR3 can be traced to other DNA sequences in this sample.

The clonotype was recovered from a man younger than 30 in good health. The genes are TRBV7-2 and TRBJ2-5; D is possibly TRBD2 (5 bases). Material for sequencing was memory CD8+ T cells sorted from blood. Noted subset: CD45RO+ cells pooled with CCR7-negative TemRA cells. The CDR3 nucleotides read TGTGCCAGCAGCTTAGGGGTAGCGCCACAAGAGACCCAGTACTTC. Translated, it gives CASSLGVAPQETQYF.